This T cell receptor (beta chain) was documented in a study of radiation and T cells in renal cell carcinoma. Study-level points and caveats: No pretreatment tumor biopsies were available for baseline clonotypes.

Method: immunoSEQ multiplex PCR; TCRdb's copy keeps in-frame clones and lacks some. The sample has 130,000 to 150,000 clones; about 88% are singletons. As regards this clone: What it binds is not known.

Time point specified: blood 4 weeks post-SBRT, at nephrectomy. The treatment denotes: 15 Gy SBRT to primary tumor, nephrectomy 4 weeks later. Nephrectomy followed 15 Gy stereotactic body radiation by 4 weeks. This renal cell carcinoma was of the clear cell type. This clonotype originated in a woman between 50 and 59 years old with renal cell carcinoma. Sequencing used blood, obtained from a patient whose treatment included radiotherapy and nephrectomy.

CDR3 in DNA: TGTGCCAGCAGCCGCGGGACTAGCGGGGGTGGAAATGAGCAGTTCTTC. This sequence encodes CASSRGTSGGGNEQFF. The chain is built from TRBV7-8 and TRBJ2-1; 14 bases are shared with TRBD2. The length of the CDR3 is 16 residues. V lost 5 bases to trimming and J lost 7 bases; unmatched junction nucleotides: 7. Germline assignment: CDR1 SGHVS and CDR2 FQNEAQ.